The source of this T cell receptor (beta chain) is a study of blood T cell repertoires in COVID-19. Authors' analysis steps: Reference gene primer amplification in the assay estimated nucleated cell counts. Sequencing used immunoSEQ multiplex PCR; TCRdb keeps in-frame clones, though not all of them. From that table come the V and J calls and clone size; the DNA was used to work out D and trimming. The table shows about 220,000 clones, with 80% to 90% occurring only once. Participants' reported clinical history set cohort assignment. Per the germline V gene, CDR1 is SGHTA and CDR2 is FQGNSA. This CDR3 spans 16 amino acids. Trimming cost V 5 bases and J 2 bases, with 16 bases left between them.

This receptor was obtained from a woman between 45 and 65 years old with acute COVID-19. The V call is TRBV7-2, the J call TRBJ1-3, with TRBD1 as a possible D gene (5 bases). Sequencing input: PBMCs or T cells enriched from blood (not recorded which). CDR3 DNA: TGTGCCAGCAGCCTTACGGGGGTTGGGGCTGGAAACACCATATATTTT. The encoded protein is CASSLTGVGAGNTIYF. The full variable domain, in which reference TRBV7-2 and TRBJ1-3 provide the parts outside the CDR3, is GAGVSQSPSNKVTEKGKDVELRCDPISGHTALYWYRQSLGQGLEFLIYFQGNSAPDKSGLPSDRFSAERTGGSVSTLTIQRTQQEDSAVYLCASSLTGVGAGNTIYFGEGSWLTVV.